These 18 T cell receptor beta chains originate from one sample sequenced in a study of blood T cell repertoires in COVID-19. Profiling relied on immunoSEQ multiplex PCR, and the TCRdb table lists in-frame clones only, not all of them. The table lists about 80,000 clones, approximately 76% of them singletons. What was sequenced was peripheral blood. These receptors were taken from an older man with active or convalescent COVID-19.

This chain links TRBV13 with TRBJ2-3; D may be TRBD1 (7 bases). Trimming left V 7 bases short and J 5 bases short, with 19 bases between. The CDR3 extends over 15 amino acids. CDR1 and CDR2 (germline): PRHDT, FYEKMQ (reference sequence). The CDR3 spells CASTSRGAAGDTQYF. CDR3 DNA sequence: TGTGCCAGCACCTCCAGGGGGGCCGCCGGAGATACGCAGTATTTT.

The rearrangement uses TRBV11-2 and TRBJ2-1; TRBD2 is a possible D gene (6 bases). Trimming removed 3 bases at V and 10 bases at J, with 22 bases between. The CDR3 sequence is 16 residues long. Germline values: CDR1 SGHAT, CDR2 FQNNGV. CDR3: CASSFSASTRGYEQFF. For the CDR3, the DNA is TGTGCCAGCAGCTTCTCGGCTAGCACGCGGGGATACGAGCAGTTCTTC.

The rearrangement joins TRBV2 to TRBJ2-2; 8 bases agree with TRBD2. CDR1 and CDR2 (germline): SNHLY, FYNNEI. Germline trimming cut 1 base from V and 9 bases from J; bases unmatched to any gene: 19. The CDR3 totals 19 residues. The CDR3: CASSEVHGNGLAVRRELFF. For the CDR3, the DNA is TGTGCCAGCAGTGAAGTACACGGGAACGGACTAGCCGTTCGTCGGGAGCTGTTTTTT.

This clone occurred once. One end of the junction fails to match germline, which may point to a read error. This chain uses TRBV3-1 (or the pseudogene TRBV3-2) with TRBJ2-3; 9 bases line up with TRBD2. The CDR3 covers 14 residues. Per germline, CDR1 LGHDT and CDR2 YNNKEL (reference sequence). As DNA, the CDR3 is TGTGCCAGCAGCCAAGCCGGGACTAGCACCCACCGGCATTTT. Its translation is CASSQAGTSTHRHF.

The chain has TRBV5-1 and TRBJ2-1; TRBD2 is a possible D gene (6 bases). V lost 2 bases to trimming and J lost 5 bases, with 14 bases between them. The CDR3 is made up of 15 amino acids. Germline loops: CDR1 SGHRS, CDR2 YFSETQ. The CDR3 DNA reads TGCGCCAGCAGCTTTTCGGGGGAAGTCGACAATGAGCAGTTCTTC. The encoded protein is CASSFSGEVDNEQFF.

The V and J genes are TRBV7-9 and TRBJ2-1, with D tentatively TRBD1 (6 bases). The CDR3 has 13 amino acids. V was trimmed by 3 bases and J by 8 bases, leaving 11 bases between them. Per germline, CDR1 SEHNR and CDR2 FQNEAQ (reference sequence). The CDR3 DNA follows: TGTGCCAGCAGCTTTGGGGGCCCGGATGAGCAGTTCTTC. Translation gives CASSFGGPDEQFF.

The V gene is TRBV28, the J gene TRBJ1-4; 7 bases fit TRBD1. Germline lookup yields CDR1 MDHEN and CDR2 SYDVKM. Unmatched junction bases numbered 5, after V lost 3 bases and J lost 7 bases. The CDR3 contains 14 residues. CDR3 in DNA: TGTGCCAGCAGTTTCAGGGGGGCGGGTGAAAAACTGTTTTTT. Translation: CASSFRGAGEKLFF.

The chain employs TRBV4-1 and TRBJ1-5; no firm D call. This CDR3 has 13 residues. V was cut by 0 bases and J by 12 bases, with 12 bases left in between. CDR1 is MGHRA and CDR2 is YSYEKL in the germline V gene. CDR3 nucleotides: TGCGCCAGCAGCCAAGATCCACAGTCCAGCCAGCATTTT. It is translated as CASSQDPQSSQHF.

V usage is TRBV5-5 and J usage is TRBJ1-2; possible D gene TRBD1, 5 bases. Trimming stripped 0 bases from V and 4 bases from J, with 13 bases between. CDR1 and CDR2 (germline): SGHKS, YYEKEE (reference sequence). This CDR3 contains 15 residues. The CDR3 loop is CASSLVGAHIYGYTF. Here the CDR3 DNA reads TGTGCCAGCAGCTTGGTAGGGGCGCATATCTATGGCTACACCTTC.

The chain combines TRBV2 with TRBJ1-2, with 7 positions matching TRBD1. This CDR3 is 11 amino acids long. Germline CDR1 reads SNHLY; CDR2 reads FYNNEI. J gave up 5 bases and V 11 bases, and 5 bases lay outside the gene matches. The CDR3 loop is CAGGDSYGYTF. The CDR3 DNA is TGTGCCGGAGGGGACAGTTATGGCTACACCTTC.

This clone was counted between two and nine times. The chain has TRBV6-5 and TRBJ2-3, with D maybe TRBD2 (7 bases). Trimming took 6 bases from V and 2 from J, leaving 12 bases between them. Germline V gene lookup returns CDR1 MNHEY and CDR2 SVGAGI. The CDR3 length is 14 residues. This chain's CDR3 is CASRWGGLTDTQYF. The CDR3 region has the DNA TGTGCCAGCAGATGGGGGGGCCTCACAGATACGCAGTATTTT.

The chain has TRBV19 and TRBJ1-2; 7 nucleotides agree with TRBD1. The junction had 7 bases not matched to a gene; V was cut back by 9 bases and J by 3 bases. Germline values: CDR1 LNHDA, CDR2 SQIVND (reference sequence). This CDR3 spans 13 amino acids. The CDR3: CASRRQGDYGYTF. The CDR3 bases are TGTGCCAGCAGGAGACAGGGTGACTATGGCTACACCTTC.

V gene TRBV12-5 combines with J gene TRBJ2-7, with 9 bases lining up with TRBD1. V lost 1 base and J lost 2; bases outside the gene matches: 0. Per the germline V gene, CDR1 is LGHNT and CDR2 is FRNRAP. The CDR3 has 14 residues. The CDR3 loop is CASGLGQGAYEQYF. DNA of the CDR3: TGTGCTAGTGGTTTGGGACAGGGGGCCTACGAGCAGTACTTC.

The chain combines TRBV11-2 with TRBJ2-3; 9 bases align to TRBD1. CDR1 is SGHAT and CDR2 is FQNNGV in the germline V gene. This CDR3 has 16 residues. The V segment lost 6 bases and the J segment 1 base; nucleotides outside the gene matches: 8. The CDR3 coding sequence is TGTGCCAGCAGTAGGGACAGGGTAAGGGGCACAGATACGCAGTATTTT. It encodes CASSRDRVRGTDTQYF.

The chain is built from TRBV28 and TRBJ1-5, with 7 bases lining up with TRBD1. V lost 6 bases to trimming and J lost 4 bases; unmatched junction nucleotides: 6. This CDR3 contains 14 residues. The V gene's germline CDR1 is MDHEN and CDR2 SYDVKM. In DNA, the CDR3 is TGTGCCAGCAGACCGGGACAGACAAATCAGCCCCAGCATTTT. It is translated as CASRPGQTNQPQHF.

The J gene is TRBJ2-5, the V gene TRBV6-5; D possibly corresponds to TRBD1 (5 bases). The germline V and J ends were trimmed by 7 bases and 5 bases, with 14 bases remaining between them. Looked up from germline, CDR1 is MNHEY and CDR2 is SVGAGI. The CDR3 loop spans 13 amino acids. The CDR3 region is CASILRGAETQYF. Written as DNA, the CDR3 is TGTGCCAGCATACTAAGGGGCGCGGAGACCCAGTACTTC.

CDR3 amino acids: CASSYYGRLNTEAFF. In DNA, the CDR3 is TGTGCCAGCAGTTACTACGGCAGGCTTAACACTGAAGCTTTCTTT. The gene calls are TRBV6-5 and TRBJ1-1; D is uncertain. The CDR3 runs to 15 residues. V shed 1 base and J shed 2 bases, with 11 bases lying between them. The germline CDR1 and CDR2 sequences are MNHEY and SVGAGI.

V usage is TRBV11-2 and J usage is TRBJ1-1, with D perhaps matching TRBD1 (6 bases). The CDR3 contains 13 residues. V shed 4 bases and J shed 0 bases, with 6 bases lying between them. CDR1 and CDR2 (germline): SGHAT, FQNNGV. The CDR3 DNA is TGTGCCAGCAGCTGGACAGTGAACACTGAAGCTTTCTTT. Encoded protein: CASSWTVNTEAFF.